This T cell receptor beta chain was identified during a study of blood T cell repertoires in COVID-19. On the study more broadly: Collection of acute and convalescent COVID-19 samples took place in the United States, Italy and Spain. Nucleic acid was either cDNA or gDNA, and it came from T cells, B-cell-depleted T cells, or PBMCs.

How the authors handled the data: Nucleated cell counts were estimated from reference gene primer amplification. Data came from immunoSEQ multiplex PCR; TCRdb stores just in-frame clones and leaves some out. D and trimming were read from the DNA, whereas the V and J calls and clone size are those reported in that table. The sample includes around 200,000 clones, roughly nine tenths of them seen just once. Patients at the Seattle site were enrolled during active infection and followed longitudinally. Germline V gives CDR1 MNHEY, CDR2 SMNVEV (reference sequence). This CDR3 has 15 residues. V shed 5 bases, J shed 0 bases, and the junction held 5 bases outside the gene matches. This clone is a singleton in its sample.

The sample comprised peripheral blood. The receptor was isolated from a woman aged 55-70 years with COVID-19, enrolled during active disease. This chain joins TRBV27 and TRBJ2-7; 9 bases are a match to TRBD2. In nucleotides, the CDR3 is TGTGCCAGCAGTCTAGCGGGACACTTCTCCTACGAGCAGTACTTC. It encodes CASSLAGHFSYEQYF.